The T cell receptor (beta chain) described here comes from a study of identical twins. Study results and limitations: Within beta out-of-frame sequences, the excess sharing observed between twins was weaker. Invariant populations such as MAIT and iNKT cells could partly muddle zero-insertion analyses. Out-of-frame alpha sequences shared by twins were enriched for low generation probability.

The CDR3 totals 15 residues. In germline, CDR1 is SGHRS, CDR2 YFSETQ. The junction had 4 bases not matched to a gene; V was cut back by 4 bases and J by 0 bases. Of note for this clonotype: Its antigen is still unknown.

Template switching supplied a universal primer site; unique molecular identifiers were carried on the cDNA. TCRdb independently ran MiXCR on the 5' RACE reads; one entry per CDR3 protein. The table records over 200,000 distinct CDR3 sequences, approximately 9% of them present only once. J is TRBJ2-1 and V is TRBV5-1; 7 positions agree with TRBD1. The sequence derives from a woman aged 18-35 years in good health. The sample taken for sequencing was memory (CD45RO+) T cells sorted from blood. The CDR3 loop reads CASSPGTDSYNEQFF. The CDR3 DNA follows: TGCGCCAGCAGCCCCGGGACAGACTCCTACAATGAGCAGTTCTTC.